The TCR beta chain under discussion was sequenced for a study of PD-L1 blockade in urothelial cancer listed by TCRdb under 2017. General notes on the study: Therapy was started at some point between 2014 and 2016 for all patients, and atezolizumab 1,200 mg was administered intravenously every 3 weeks. About 90% of the 29 patients were males with bladder-origin urothelial cancer, and about 65% of the 29 reported a prior smoking history. Patients had an ECOG performance status of 0 or 1 and had received between 0 and 3 prior chemotherapy regimens. Blood samples were analyzed 3 weeks after the start of treatment (second dose) and 6 weeks after the start of treatment. Blood samples gave median yields of about 150,000 T cells and more than 80,000 unique TCRs, along with a median clonality of approximately 0.08. The study, an exploratory multi-omic analysis, examined somatic, immune and clinical correlates of response to PD-L1 blockade with atezolizumab in urothelial cancer. Pretreatment tumor samples, along with matched peripheral blood collected serially before and after atezolizumab treatment, underwent TCR sequencing. Durable clinical benefit was defined as a progression-free survival longer than 6 months, and TCR features were additionally tested against progression-free survival and overall survival. In the same patients, whole exome sequencing and RNA sequencing of pretreatment tumors were performed in addition to TCR sequencing. Under 10 patients reached durable clinical benefit, while some 20 patients did not. Some 29 patients had pretreatment blood TCR-seq, roughly 24 had at least one posttreatment blood collection, and roughly 24 had tumor TCR-seq.

A total of 29 patients with locally advanced or metastatic urothelial carcinoma, treated at Memorial Sloan Kettering on a trial protocol, made up the cohort. Peripheral blood mononuclear cells were collected pretreatment and during treatment, with between 1 and 8 total time points obtained per patient. The Qiagen DNeasy Blood extraction kit was used to purify genomic DNA from total PBMCs and tumor samples. Collected pretreatment and during treatment, PBMCs were isolated and stored as previously described. This clone has only one observation. Its antigen specificity is not known. No clone much larger than this one lies a single base away; base qualities are absent. The CDR3, cysteine through phenylalanine, is 15 amino acids long. The DNA shown is the 45-base CDR3, in frame from base 1. CDR1 is given as SGHTA and CDR2 as FQGNSA, both from the germline V gene. Trimming costs V 1 base and J 0 bases, and their ends lie 7 bases apart.

Synthetic TCR analog templates were spiked into each PCR so that absolute template abundance could be estimated from read counts. The immunoSEQ assay was used to amplify TCRbeta CDR3 regions from genomic DNA with bias-controlled V and J gene primers. Sequencing of rearranged TCRbeta segments was done at approximately 20X coverage. The authors' pipeline ran thus. Sequencing errors were corrected by clustering, and CDR3s were annotated against IMGT so that V, D and J genes could be assigned. Downstream analyses used only productive TCRbeta rearrangements and left out out-of-frame or stop-codon sequences. Clonality was calculated as one minus the Shannon entropy normalized by the log of the number of unique productive sequences. Clones differing between time points or between blood and tumor were identified using Fisher's exact test with Benjamini-Hochberg correction, with an adjusted p below 0.01 applied as the threshold. The table was pulled from immuneACCESS by TCRdb, which kept in-frame rearrangements only. Such tables lose some clones; where checked, under half of the loss comes from unresolved V genes, and the rest has no known cause. The V and J calls and the clone size are those of that table, but D and trimming were determined from the DNA. The sample data list some 80,000 clones, and roughly 87% of these were observed just once. The leading ten clones occupy roughly 5.2% of the sample.

Points the paper makes about the study in general: Because the sample size was small (n ≈ 31) and many of the analyses were exploratory, the results are meant to be hypothesis-generating. Patients with durable benefit showed greater expansion of tumor-associated TCR clones in peripheral blood 3 weeks after starting treatment (n of about 20, p = 0.022). Improved progression-free and overall survival was associated with having pretreatment peripheral blood TCR clonality below the median.

Sequences were derived from PBMCs, sampled around atezolizumab (anti-PD-L1) treatment. This TCR derives from a woman aged 65 to 85 with urothelial cancer. The chain links TRBV7-2 with TRBJ2-1; too little of a D gene remains to name it. The DNA sequence follows: TGTGCCAGCAGCTTAGTTCTCTACTCCTACAATGAGCAGTTCTTC. It encodes CASSLVLYSYNEQFF.